This is a list of T cell receptor beta chains from one sample in a study of blood T cell repertoires in COVID-19. Only in-frame clones appear in the TCRdb table, and some are missing; sequencing was by immunoSEQ multiplex PCR. The repertoire holds around 94,000 clones, with roughly 90% as singletons. Sample: peripheral blood. Receptors were obtained from an elderly man with acute or convalescent COVID-19. The CDR3 runs from the conserved cysteine through the conserved F or W. The D gene is left open where the match is weak. Where a row states a size, it is once, few, many or the class of an expanded clone; other rows omit it.

j_call	clone_size	v_call	d_call	cdr3_aa	cdr3_nt
TRBJ2-7	-	TRBV5-1	-	CASSLGGSRPSYEQYF	TGCGCCAGCAGCTTGGGAGGGTCCCGCCCTTCCTACGAGCAGTACTTC
TRBJ1-4	few	TRBV9	-	CASSVDGDENEKLFF	TGTGCCAGCAGCGTAGACGGGGATGAGAATGAAAAACTGTTTTTT
TRBJ2-1	-	TRBV5-1	-	CASSFDNYNEQFF	TGCGCCAGCAGCTTTGACAATTACAATGAGCAGTTCTTC
TRBJ2-1	-	TRBV10-3	-	CAISEMARSRPYNEQFF	TGTGCCATCAGTGAAATGGCGCGGTCACGCCCTTACAATGAGCAGTTCTTC
TRBJ2-7	-	TRBV7-2	TRBD2	CASRLTSGSHEQYF	TGTGCCAGCAGACTAACTAGCGGGAGCCACGAGCAGTACTTC
TRBJ1-6	-	TRBV30	-	CASNRAYNSPLHF	TGTGCCTCCAACCGCGCCTATAATTCACCCCTCCACTTT
TRBJ1-3	-	TRBV28	-	CASSLGGSAVLSGNTIYF	TGTGCCAGCAGTTTGGGGGGATCGGCAGTGCTCTCTGGAAACACCATATATTTT
TRBJ2-3	-	TRBV5-5	TRBD2	CASSDDLSSGKSDTQYF	TGTGCCAGCAGCGACGACTTGTCTAGCGGGAAGAGTGATACGCAGTATTTT
TRBJ1-5	few	TRBV18	TRBD1	CASSLGQLNQPQHF	TGTGCCAGCTCATTGGGACAGTTAAATCAGCCCCAGCATTTT
TRBJ2-1	once	TRBV6-2/TRBV6-3	TRBD2	CASTPTLAGSGNEQFF	TGTGCCAGCACCCCGACCCTAGCGGGTTCTGGAAATGAGCAGTTCTTC
TRBJ1-1	-	TRBV2	TRBD1	CASSDSQGAGTEAFF	TGTGCCAGCAGTGATTCCCAGGGGGCGGGTACTGAAGCTTTCTTT
TRBJ2-7	-	TRBV7-6	-	CASSLGENEQYF	TGTGCCAGCAGCTTAGGGGAGAACGAGCAGTACTTC
TRBJ2-1	-	TRBV5-1	-	CASSFGTHEQFF	TGCGCCAGCAGCTTTGGGACTCATGAGCAGTTCTTC
TRBJ2-3	-	TRBV10-3	-	CAISESNPGSDTQYF	TGTGCCATCAGTGAGTCGAACCCAGGTTCAGATACGCAGTATTTT
TRBJ1-5	-	TRBV24-1	-	CATSEEGRYQPQHF	TGTGCCACCAGTGAGGAGGGGCGTTATCAGCCCCAGCATTTT
TRBJ2-1	-	TRBV11-1	-	CASSIGGSKNEQFF	TGTGCCAGCAGTATTGGAGGGAGTAAGAATGAGCAGTTCTTC
TRBJ1-4	-	TRBV21-1	-	CASRVWQGNEKLFF	TGTGCCAGCAGGGTCTGGCAGGGGAATGAAAAACTGTTTTTT
TRBJ2-7	few	TRBV5-6	TRBD1	CASSQGQGAPSSYEQYF	TGTGCCAGCAGCCAGGGACAGGGGGCCCCGAGCTCCTACGAGCAGTACTTC
TRBJ2-3	-	TRBV28	-	CASSQTRRDTTKDTQYF	TGTGCCAGCAGTCAAACCCGCCGGGACACCACGAAGGATACGCAGTATTTT
TRBJ2-3	-	TRBV6-2/TRBV6-3	-	CASSYQPQDNRFTDTQYF	TGTGCCAGCAGTTACCAACCTCAGGACAATCGTTTCACAGATACGCAGTATTTT
TRBJ1-1	-	TRBV6-5	-	CASSYGPNTEAFF	TGTGCCAGCAGTTACGGGCCGAACACTGAAGCTTTCTTT
TRBJ1-1	-	TRBV12-3/TRBV12-4	-	CASTTGVAEAFF	TGTGCCAGCACCACCGGGGTAGCTGAAGCTTTCTTT
TRBJ2-5	-	TRBV5-4	TRBD1	CASTSYRGQETQYF	TGTGCCAGCACCTCTTACAGGGGGCAAGAGACCCAGTACTTC
TRBJ1-2	-	TRBV6-2/TRBV6-3	-	CASSSDKNYGYTF	TGTGCCAGCAGCTCGGACAAGAACTATGGCTACACCTTC
TRBJ2-7	-	TRBV9	TRBD1	CASSVGTGPYEQYF	TGTGCCAGCAGCGTAGGGACAGGGCCCTACGAGCAGTACTTC
TRBJ2-7	few	TRBV6-2/TRBV6-3	TRBD1	CASSLAGGALSFEQYF	TGTGCCAGCAGTTTGGCAGGGGGCGCATTATCATTTGAGCAGTACTTC
TRBJ2-1	-	TRBV18	TRBD2	CASSPTSGYANEQFF	TGTGCCAGCTCACCTACTAGCGGCTATGCCAATGAGCAGTTCTTC
TRBJ1-1	-	TRBV6-5	-	CASKEGLMNTEAFF	TGTGCCAGCAAAGAGGGACTCATGAACACTGAAGCTTTCTTT
TRBJ2-7	-	TRBV7-2	TRBD1	CASRVGPGQSSYEQYF	TGTGCCAGCAGGGTAGGGCCGGGACAGAGCTCCTACGAGCAGTACTTC
TRBJ2-1	-	TRBV27	-	CASSLLRERLQFF	TGTGCCAGCAGTCTACTACGGGAGAGACTTCAGTTCTTC
TRBJ1-2	few	TRBV29-1	-	CSVEAGNYGYTF	TGCAGCGTTGAGGCAGGGAACTATGGCTACACCTTC
TRBJ2-7	-	TRBV18	-	CASSPPSSLEQYF	TGTGCCAGCTCACCACCGAGTAGTCTCGAGCAGTACTTC
TRBJ2-7	-	TRBV5-4	TRBD1	CASSSGQGKVEQYF	TGTGCCAGCAGCTCCGGACAGGGAAAGGTCGAGCAGTACTTC
TRBJ2-7	-	TRBV3-1/TRBV3-2	TRBD1	CASSETRTGGSYEQYF	TGTGCCAGCAGCGAGACCAGGACAGGCGGCTCCTACGAGCAGTACTTC
TRBJ1-1	-	TRBV6-2/TRBV6-3	TRBD1	CASSPPRTGRTEAFF	TGTGCCAGCAGCCCTCCCCGGACAGGTCGGACTGAAGCTTTCTTT
TRBJ2-3	-	TRBV27	TRBD2	CASSWGGTDTQYF	TGTGCCAGCAGTTGGGGGGGGACGGATACGCAGTATTTT
TRBJ2-5	-	TRBV5-1	-	CASSLGAATQETQYF	TGCGCCAGCAGCTTGGGAGCGGCCACCCAAGAGACCCAGTACTTC
TRBJ2-7	-	TRBV7-2	TRBD2	CASSLPSSGRFSYEQYF	TGTGCCAGCAGCTTACCCTCTAGCGGGAGGTTCTCCTACGAGCAGTACTTC
TRBJ2-3	-	TRBV5-5	-	CASSRGTGNTDTQYF	TGTGCCAGCAGCCGGGGGACCGGTAACACAGATACGCAGTATTTT
TRBJ2-1	-	TRBV7-2	TRBD2	CASSPRLAGGAYEQFF	TGTGCCAGCAGCCCCAGACTAGCGGGAGGAGCCTATGAGCAGTTCTTC
TRBJ2-2	-	TRBV2	-	CASSGLPGYGELFF	TGTGCCAGCAGTGGGCTTCCGGGGTACGGGGAGCTGTTTTTT